This TCR beta chain was documented in a study of blood T cell repertoires in COVID-19. Across the study: Donors in the United States, Italy and Spain gave samples during acute or convalescent COVID-19. T cells, B-cell-depleted T cells, or PBMCs provided the cDNA or gDNA that served as material.

In the study's own analysis: Amplification from reference gene primers served as the basis for estimated nucleated cell counts. Generated by immunoSEQ multiplex PCR, the TCRdb table keeps only in-frame clones and is missing some. The V and J calls and clone size come from that table; D and trimming were worked out from the DNA. This sample has 100,000 to 150,000 clones; roughly 88% occur once, and the top ten carry about 2%. J lost 0 bases, V lost 6 bases, and 5 bases had no gene match. The germline gives CDR1 LNHDA, CDR2 SQIVND (reference sequence). CDR3 length: 15 amino acids. The sample taken for sequencing was peripheral blood. This sequence joins TRBV19 and TRBJ1-5; TRBD1 matches 7 bases. This receptor was obtained from a man aged 65-85 years with active COVID-19. CDR3 coding DNA: TGTGCCAGTAGAGAGGGACAGCTTAGCAATCAGCCCCAGCATTTT. This translates into CASREGQLSNQPQHF.